Listed below are T cell receptor beta chains from one sample, sequenced in a study of T cell responses to AZD1222 COVID-19 vaccine. Sequencing used immunoSEQ multiplex PCR; TCRdb keeps in-frame clones, though not all of them. The sample has 120,000 or so clones, around 87% seen once. This specimen was peripheral blood, taken on day 0 of AZD1222 vaccination. These TCRs come from an adult in good health. Both conserved end residues are part of each CDR3. D genes are given only for firm matches. Expanded clones are given a class, and other clones once, few, many or no size at all.

TRBD1	-	TRBV24-1	TRBJ2-1	16	TGTGCCACCAGTGACCGGGACAGGGGGAACGACAATGAGCAGTTCTTC	CATSDRDRGNDNEQFF
-	-	TRBV6-6	TRBJ2-1	15	TGTGCCAGCACCGAGTGGGGTACACAACGCAATGAGCAGTTCTTC	CASTEWGTQRNEQFF
-	-	TRBV10-3	TRBJ2-3	13	TGTGCCATCAGTGAAGGTCAGACAGATACGCAGTATTTT	CAISEGQTDTQYF
TRBD1	-	TRBV28	TRBJ2-5	13	TGTGCCAGCCGTAGGGGGCTCCAAGAGACCCAGTACTTC	CASRRGLQETQYF
-	-	TRBV5-4	TRBJ2-1	14	TGTGCCAGCAGCCCTCCTGGGCAGTCATATGAGCAGTTCTTC	CASSPPGQSYEQFF
-	-	TRBV7-3	TRBJ2-1	12	TGTGCCAGCAGCTTAGGTAGCAGGGATCAGTTCTTC	CASSLGSRDQFF
-	-	TRBV7-3	TRBJ1-1	13	TGTGCCAGCAGCAACACAGGGAAAACTGAAGCTTTCTTT	CASSNTGKTEAFF
-	-	TRBV18	TRBJ1-5	14	TGTGCCAGCTCACCAGAGGGGGGACGTCAGCCCCAGCATTTT	CASSPEGGRQPQHF
-	-	TRBV5-4	TRBJ2-3	16	TGTGCCAGCACCACTCATACACGGGCTAGTACAGATACGCAGTATTTT	CASTTHTRASTDTQYF
-	-	TRBV5-5	TRBJ1-1	14	TGTGCCAGCAGCTTGGGCTACATGAACACTGAAGCTTTCTTT	CASSLGYMNTEAFF
-	-	TRBV21-1	TRBJ2-5	15	TGTGCCAGCACCCCTCAGGGACGAGACCAAGAGACCCAGTACTTC	CASTPQGRDQETQYF
TRBD1	-	TRBV7-3	TRBJ2-1	13	TGTGCCAGCAGCTCCCAGGGGGACAATGAGCAGTTCTTC	CASSSQGDNEQFF
TRBD2	-	TRBV5-4	TRBJ2-5	17	TGTGCCAGCAGCTTAACTAGCGGGAGTTTCGTTCTACAGACCCAGTACTTC	CASSLTSGSFVLQTQYF
-	-	TRBV20-1	TRBJ2-1	10	TGCAGTGCCGCCTACAATGAGCAGTTCTTC	CSAAYNEQFF
TRBD1	once	TRBV5-1	TRBJ1-1	15	TGCGCCAGCAGCTTGGACAGGGGGCTAAACACTGAAGCTTTCTTT	CASSLDRGLNTEAFF
-	many	TRBV28	TRBJ1-3	14	TGTGCCAGCAGTCCAGCCGGGGCCGGGAAGACCATATATTTT	CASSPAGAGKTIYF
-	-	TRBV6-6	TRBJ2-7	13	TGTGCCAGCAGTTACCTGGGGGCGGGTGAGCAGTACTTC	CASSYLGAGEQYF
-	-	TRBV27	TRBJ1-6	15	TGTGCCAGCAGTCCCGGGGCAGGGTCAAATTCACCCCTCCACTTT	CASSPGAGSNSPLHF
TRBD2	-	TRBV6-5	TRBJ2-1	15	TGTGCCAGCAGTCCCACGGGAGGGGCTTACAATGAGCAGTTCTTC	CASSPTGGAYNEQFF
TRBD2	-	TRBV5-4	TRBJ2-7	15	TGTGCCAGCAGCCTGGTCGGGGGGGGCCAAAACGAGCAGTACTTC	CASSLVGGGQNEQYF
-	once	TRBV27	TRBJ2-1	15	TGTGCCAGCAGCCAGAGCGGAAATTCCTACAATGAGCAGTTCTTC	CASSQSGNSYNEQFF